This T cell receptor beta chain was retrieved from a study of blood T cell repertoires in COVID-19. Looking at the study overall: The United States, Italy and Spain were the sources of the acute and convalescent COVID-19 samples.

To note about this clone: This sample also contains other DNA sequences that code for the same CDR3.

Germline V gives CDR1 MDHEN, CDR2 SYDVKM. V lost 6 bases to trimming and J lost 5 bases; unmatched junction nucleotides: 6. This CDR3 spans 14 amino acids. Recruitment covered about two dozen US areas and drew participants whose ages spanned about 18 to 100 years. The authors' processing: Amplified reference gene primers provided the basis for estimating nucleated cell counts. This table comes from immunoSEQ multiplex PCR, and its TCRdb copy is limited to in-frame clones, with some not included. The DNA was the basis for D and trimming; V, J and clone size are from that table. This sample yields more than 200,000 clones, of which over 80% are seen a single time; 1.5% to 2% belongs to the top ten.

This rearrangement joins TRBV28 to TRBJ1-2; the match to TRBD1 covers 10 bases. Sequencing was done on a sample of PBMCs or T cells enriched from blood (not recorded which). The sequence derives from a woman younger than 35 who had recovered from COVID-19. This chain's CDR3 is CASSTTGGGYGYTF. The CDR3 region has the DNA TGTGCCAGCAGCACGACAGGGGGCGGGTATGGCTACACCTTC.